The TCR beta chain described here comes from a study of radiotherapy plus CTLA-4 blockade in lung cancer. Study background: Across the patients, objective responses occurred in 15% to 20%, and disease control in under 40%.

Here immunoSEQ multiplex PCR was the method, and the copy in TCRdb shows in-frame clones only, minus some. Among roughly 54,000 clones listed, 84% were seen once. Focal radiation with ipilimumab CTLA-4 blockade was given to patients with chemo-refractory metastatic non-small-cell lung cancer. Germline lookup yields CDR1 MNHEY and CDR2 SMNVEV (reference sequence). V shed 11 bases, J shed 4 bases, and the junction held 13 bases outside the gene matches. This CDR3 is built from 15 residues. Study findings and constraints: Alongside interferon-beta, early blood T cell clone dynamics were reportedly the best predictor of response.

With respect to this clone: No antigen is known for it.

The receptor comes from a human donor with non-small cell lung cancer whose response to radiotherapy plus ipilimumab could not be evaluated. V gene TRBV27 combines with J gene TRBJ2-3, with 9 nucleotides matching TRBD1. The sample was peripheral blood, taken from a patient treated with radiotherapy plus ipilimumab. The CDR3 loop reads CAVTPRDRVADTQYF. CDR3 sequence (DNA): TGTGCCGTTACCCCCCGGGACAGGGTTGCAGATACGCAGTATTTT.